What follows are 28 T cell receptor beta chains derived from one specimen sequenced in a study of cytomegalovirus exposure and HLA in healthy donors. PCR employed 60 Vbeta and 13 Jbeta primers. Assay used: immunoSEQ multiplex PCR; TCRdb lists only in-frame clones, some missing. The sample lists around 140,000 clones, roughly 79% occurring once. The sequencing sample was made of PBMCs. These receptors all stem from a young man in good health and CMV-seropositive.

The V call is TRBV7-9, the J call TRBJ2-5; TRBD2 agrees at 7 bases. The trim removed 6 bases at V and 5 bases at J, leaving 0 bases unmatched. There are 11 residues in the CDR3. CDR1 and CDR2 from the germline V gene are SEHNR and FQNEAQ (reference sequence). CDR3 residues: CASRGGETQYF. The CDR3 DNA follows: TGTGCCAGCAGGGGGGGGGAGACCCAGTACTTC.

The CDR3 loop is CASSSSSGGATDTQYF. Here the CDR3 DNA reads TGTGCCAGCAGTTCATCTAGCGGGGGGGCCACAGATACGCAGTATTTT. The rearrangement links TRBV28 to TRBJ2-3, with 12 bases identical to TRBD2. The CDR3 totals 16 residues. V lost 4 bases to trimming and J lost 2 bases; unmatched junction nucleotides: 4. CDR1 and CDR2 from the germline V gene are MDHEN and SYDVKM.

V usage is TRBV5-1 and J usage is TRBJ2-1; 10 bases are shared with TRBD2. The germline V gene has CDR1 SGHRS and CDR2 YFSETQ. This CDR3 has 16 residues. J was trimmed by 2 bases and V by 4 bases; bases with no gene match: 6. The CDR3 loop reads CASSKIAGGTYNEQFF. In DNA, the CDR3 is TGCGCCAGCAGCAAGATAGCGGGGGGCACCTACAATGAGCAGTTCTTC.

The rearrangement links TRBV28 to TRBJ2-7, with 12 bases aligning to TRBD2. The CDR3 runs 17 residues. The germline V gene encodes CDR1 MDHEN and CDR2 SYDVKM. The J segment lost 1 base and the V segment lost 1 base, leaving 5 bases of the junction unmatched. The CDR3 reads CASSLFRGLAGSYEQYF. The CDR3 bases are TGTGCCAGCAGTTTATTCCGGGGACTAGCGGGTTCCTACGAGCAGTACTTC.

This clone showed up just a few times. The gene calls are TRBV4-1 and TRBJ1-1, with 10 bases that match TRBD1. Germline CDR1 and CDR2: MGHRA and YSYEKL. The CDR3 sequence is 15 residues long. Losses at the gene ends were 5 bases for V and 5 bases for J; bases not matched to a gene: 8. The CDR3 DNA is TGCGCCAGCAGCAAACCGGGACAGGGGATAACTGAAGCTTTCTTT. It is translated as CASSKPGQGITEAFF.

This rearrangement joins TRBV7-9 to TRBJ1-4; TRBD1 matches at 7 bases. V lost 7 bases and J lost 6; bases outside the gene matches: 8. The CDR3 length is 14 residues. Germline loops: CDR1 SEHNR, CDR2 FQNEAQ (reference sequence). CDR3 nucleotides: TGTGCCAGCAATCCAGGGACAGTGGATGAAAAACTGTTTTTT. Protein: CASNPGTVDEKLFF.

This rearrangement joins TRBV6-6 to TRBJ2-3; 7 bases are a match to TRBD2. The CDR3 has 16 residues. Trimming removed 2 bases from V and 6 bases from J; junction bases left unmatched: 11. Germline CDR1 reads MNHNY; CDR2 reads SVGAGI (reference sequence). The CDR3: CASSYGRGVIEDTQYF. Here the CDR3 DNA reads TGTGCCAGCAGTTACGGACGGGGGGTGATAGAGGATACGCAGTATTTT.

V and J are TRBV6-4 and TRBJ2-1; maybe TRBD2 (5 bases). This CDR3 region has 20 residues. Trimming cost V 5 bases and J 3 bases, with 29 bases left between them. From germline, CDR1 is MRHNA and CDR2 SNTAGT. The CDR3 spells CASSPNFLATLCLYYNEQFF. The DNA for the CDR3 is TGTGCCAGCAGTCCCAATTTCCTAGCTACCCTTTGCCTTTACTACAATGAGCAGTTCTTC.

This clone was counted between two and nine times. Other DNA sequences in this specimen translate into the identical CDR3. The chain combines TRBV11-2 with TRBJ1-5; D is unresolved. Germline CDR1 and CDR2: SGHAT and FQNNGV. With 1 base removed from V and 2 bases from J, the gap between germline ends came to 9 bases. This CDR3 contains 15 residues. The CDR3 bases are TGTGCCAGCAGCTTAGGGGGAGGAGGCAATCAGCCCCAGCATTTT. Its translation is CASSLGGGGNQPQHF.

The rearrangement uses TRBV28 and TRBJ1-5, with 10 nucleotides matching TRBD1. Germline V gene data show CDR1 as MDHEN and CDR2 as SYDVKM. The CDR3 sequence is 15 residues long. J lost 3 bases, V lost 6 bases, and 5 bases had no gene match. The CDR3 bases are TGTGCCAGCAGAACGGACAGGGGGGTCAATCAGCCCCAGCATTTT. Residues: CASRTDRGVNQPQHF. Variable domain in full (rest from reference TRBV28 and TRBJ1-5): DVKVTQSSRYLVKRTGEKVFLECVQDMDHENMFWYRQDPGLGLRLIYFSYDVKMKEKGDIPEGYSVSREKKERFSLILESASTNQTSMYLCASRTDRGVNQPQHFGDGTRLSIL.

V gene TRBV10-3 combines with J gene TRBJ2-7; 10 bases match TRBD1. V shed 5 bases, J shed 5 bases, and the junction held 6 bases outside the gene matches. The CDR3 runs 14 residues. The germline V gene has CDR1 ENHRY and CDR2 SYGVKD. The CDR3 is CAISPPGQGNEQYF. The CDR3, as DNA: TGTGCCATCAGTCCGCCGGGACAGGGGAACGAGCAGTACTTC.

This clone is medium-sized in the sample. The chain is built from TRBV4-2 and TRBJ1-2; tentative D call: TRBD1 (5 bases). The CDR3 extends over 14 amino acids. Trimming stripped 0 bases from V and 4 bases from J, with 9 bases between. Germline CDR1 and CDR2: LGHNA and YNFKEQ. CDR3 nucleotide sequence: TGTGCCAGCAGCCAAGATAGGGGCCTCTATGGCTACACCTTC. As protein: CASSQDRGLYGYTF.

The genes are TRBV20-1 and TRBJ1-4; 8 bases are a match to TRBD1. V lost 6 bases and J lost 14; bases outside the gene matches: 5. This CDR3 spans 10 amino acids. CDR1 is DFQATT and CDR2 is SNEGSKA in the germline V gene (reference sequence). The CDR3 region is CSATQGDLFF. The CDR3 nucleotides are TGCAGTGCAACACAGGGGGATCTGTTTTTT.

This chain links TRBV28 with TRBJ1-2; a possible D gene is TRBD1 (5 bases). CDR3 length: 14 amino acids. Trimming removed 2 bases from V and 7 bases from J, with 14 bases in between. Germline values: CDR1 MDHEN, CDR2 SYDVKM. The CDR3 coding sequence is TGTGCCAGCAGTTTACTCCGGGGGTCTGGTGGCTACACCTTC. Amino acids: CASSLLRGSGGYTF.

The gene calls are TRBV27 and TRBJ2-7, with TRBD2 matching 12 bases. V shed 2 bases and J 5 bases; nucleotides not matched to a gene: 4. The length of the CDR3 is 15 residues. CDR1 MNHEY and CDR2 SMNVEV come from the germline V gene (reference sequence). CDR3 DNA: TGTGCCAGCAGTTTACGACTAGCGGGAGTCCACGAGCAGTACTTC. Protein: CASSLRLAGVHEQYF.

The chain combines TRBV5-4 with TRBJ2-7; TRBD2 matches at 10 bases. Germline lookup yields CDR1 SGHNT and CDR2 YYREEE (reference sequence). J gave up 7 bases and V 5 bases, and 12 bases lay outside the gene matches. CDR3 size: 15 residues. The CDR3 region is CASSYRSSGSGEQYF. The CDR3 coding sequence is TGTGCCAGCAGTTACCGGTCTAGCGGGAGTGGGGAGCAGTACTTC.

In its sample, this clone was seen once. The V gene is TRBV5-1, the J gene TRBJ2-3; 7 bases are a match to TRBD1. This CDR3 contains 15 residues. The V gene end was trimmed by 2 bases and the J gene end by 2 bases; junction bases not matched to a gene: 5. CDR1 and CDR2 from the germline V gene are SGHRS and YFSETQ. This CDR3 is CASSFRGQTTDTQYF. The CDR3 DNA follows: TGCGCCAGCAGCTTTAGGGGACAGACCACAGATACGCAGTATTTT.

This chain connects TRBV28 to TRBJ2-3; 7 bases fit TRBD1. Germline V gene sequence: CDR1 MDHEN, CDR2 SYDVKM. This CDR3 has 15 residues. V was pared by 6 bases and J by 0 bases, with 6 bases of the junction left unmatched. CDR3 protein: CASSPGGSSTDTQYF. CDR3 in DNA: TGTGCCAGCAGCCCAGGGGGATCTAGCACAGATACGCAGTATTTT.

The V gene is TRBV28, the J gene TRBJ1-4; 11 nucleotides agree with TRBD1. V was pared by 3 bases and J by 7 bases, with 4 bases of the junction left unmatched. The CDR3 extends over 15 amino acids. Germline V CDR1 and CDR2: MDHEN, SYDVKM. CDR3 in DNA: TGTGCCAGCAGTTTCCCCGGGACAGGGGGTGAAAAACTGTTTTTT. Protein: CASSFPGTGGEKLFF.

This clone was found a few times. The genes are TRBV5-1 and TRBJ2-2, with 11 positions matching TRBD2. V shed 2 bases and J 1 base; nucleotides not matched to a gene: 1. Germline V gene sequence: CDR1 SGHRS, CDR2 YFSETQ. The CDR3 is 16 amino acids. The CDR3 spells CASSFLAGGNTGELFF. In DNA, the CDR3 is TGCGCCAGCAGCTTCCTAGCGGGAGGGAACACCGGGGAGCTGTTTTTT. Combining the CDR3 with reference TRBV5-1 and TRBJ2-2 gives the whole variable domain KAGVTQTPRYLIKTRGQQVTLSCSPISGHRSVSWYQQTPGQGLQFLFEYFSETQRNKGNFPGRFSGRQFSNSRSEMNVSTLELGDSALYLCASSFLAGGNTGELFFGEGSRLTVL.

There are a few counts of this clone. The CDR3 loop reads CASTLEGVANTEAFF. The CDR3 DNA sequence: TGTGCCAGCACCCTCGAAGGAGTAGCGAACACTGAAGCTTTCTTT. This rearrangement joins TRBV2 to TRBJ1-1; no clear D. The V and J ends lost 7 bases and 1 base respectively, with 16 bases between them. CDR1 is SNHLY and CDR2 is FYNNEI in the germline V gene. This CDR3 region has 15 residues.

As regards this clone: One end of the junction fails to match germline, which may point to a read error. This specimen includes other DNA sequences encoding the same CDR3. The chain recombines TRBV27 with TRBJ1-6, with 7 bases identical to TRBD1. The germline V gene has CDR1 MNHEY and CDR2 SMNVEV (reference sequence). This CDR3 region has 13 residues. Here the CDR3 DNA reads TGTGCCATCCGACAGGGACAAAATTCCCCCCTCCACTTT. Translated, it gives CAIRQGQNSPLHF.

The chain combines TRBV4-1 with TRBJ2-3, with D perhaps TRBD1 (5 bases). Between the trimmed V and J ends, which lost 1 base and 7 bases, there was a span of 9 bases. The CDR3 has 13 residues. CDR1 and CDR2 from the germline V gene are MGHRA and YSYEKL. In nucleotides, the CDR3 is TGCGCCAGCAGCCAAGGACAGCGTAATACGCAGTATTTT. It specifies CASSQGQRNTQYF.

The V and J genes are TRBV19 and TRBJ1-2; D is unresolved. The CDR3 length is 14 residues. V lost 5 bases to trimming and J lost 3 bases, with 13 bases between them. Looked up from germline, CDR1 is LNHDA and CDR2 is SQIVND (reference sequence). The CDR3 protein is CASSEVGSHYGYTF. CDR3 DNA sequence: TGTGCCAGTAGTGAGGTCGGGTCTCACTATGGCTACACCTTC. Using reference TRBV19 and TRBJ1-2 for the parts outside the CDR3, the full variable domain is DGGITQSPKYLFRKEGQNVTLSCEQNLNHDAMYWYRQDPGQGLRLIYYSQIVNDFQKGDIAEGYSVSREKKESFPLTVTSAQKNPTAFYLCASSEVGSHYGYTFGSGTRLTVV.

About this clone: The germline gene is not matched at one end of the junction; a read error may be the cause. The V and J genes are TRBV11-3 and TRBJ2-5, with 12 bases fitting TRBD2. Germline CDR1 SGHNT, CDR2 YENEEA. The CDR3 loop spans 16 amino acids. Written as DNA, the CDR3 is TGTGCCAGCAGCTTAGTACTAGCGGGAGGTAAAGAGGCCCAGTACTTC. Its protein product is CASSLVLAGGKEAQYF.

The chain couples TRBV5-4 to TRBJ2-1; 7 bases agree with TRBD1. In germline, CDR1 is SGHNT, CDR2 YYREEE (reference sequence). Losses at the gene ends were 10 bases for V and 0 bases for J; bases not matched to a gene: 4. This CDR3 spans 13 amino acids. The DNA of the CDR3 is TGTGCCGCCGGGACAGTCTCCTACAATGAGCAGTTCTTC. Protein product: CAAGTVSYNEQFF. Variable domain in full (rest from reference TRBV5-4 and TRBJ2-1): ETGVTQSPTHLIKTRGQQVTLRCSSQSGHNTVSWYQQALGQGPQFIFQYYREEENGRGNFPPRFSGLQFPNYSSELNVNALELDDSALYLCAAGTVSYNEQFFGPGTRLTVL.

For the CDR3, the DNA is TGTGCCAGCCGTCAGGGTTTAGGTAGCAATCAGCCCCAGCATTTT. It is translated as CASRQGLGSNQPQHF. The chain employs TRBV28 and TRBJ1-5; TRBD1 might be the D (5 bases). Trimming removed 8 bases at V and 0 bases at J, with 14 bases between. This CDR3 is built from 15 residues. From germline, CDR1 is MDHEN and CDR2 SYDVKM.

V usage is TRBV19 and J usage is TRBJ2-2, with 8 positions matching TRBD1. The junction had 6 bases not matched to a gene; V was cut back by 2 bases and J by 4 bases. Per the germline V gene, CDR1 is LNHDA and CDR2 is SQIVND (reference sequence). The CDR3 contains 16 residues. The CDR3 coding sequence is TGTGCCAGTAGTATAATACAGGGGGTGGTCACCGGGGAGCTGTTTTTT. Translation gives CASSIIQGVVTGELFF.